This passage covers 3 T cell receptor beta chains from one sample sequenced in a study of T cell responses to AZD1222 COVID-19 vaccine. Method: immunoSEQ multiplex PCR; TCRdb's copy keeps in-frame clones and lacks some. The table records just under 100,000 clones, 88% of them present only once. The input for sequencing was peripheral blood, taken on day 0 of AZD1222 vaccination. The receptors derive from an adult in good health.

This clone turned up a few times. This sample also contains other DNA sequences that code for the same CDR3. The chain couples TRBV11-3 to TRBJ2-5; D not certain. This CDR3 comprises 13 residues. Trimming pared 5 bases from V and 1 base from J, leaving 8 bases between. Germline V CDR1 and CDR2: SGHNT, YENEEA. In nucleotides, the CDR3 is TGTGCCAGCAGCGTTCCAGGCCAAGAGACCCAGTACTTC. Translated, it gives CASSVPGQETQYF.

The chain links TRBV19 to TRBJ2-2; D is uncertain. V was clipped by 4 bases and J by 1 base, with 10 bases between them. Germline values: CDR1 LNHDA, CDR2 SQIVND (reference sequence). This CDR3 has 15 amino acids. For the CDR3, the DNA is TGTGCCAGTAGTAACACAGCCAGGAACACCGGGGAGCTGTTTTTT. Amino acids: CASSNTARNTGELFF. The full variable domain, in which reference TRBV19 and TRBJ2-2 provide the parts outside the CDR3, is DGGITQSPKYLFRKEGQNVTLSCEQNLNHDAMYWYRQDPGQGLRLIYYSQIVNDFQKGDIAEGYSVSREKKESFPLTVTSAQKNPTAFYLCASSNTARNTGELFFGEGSRLTVL.

For the CDR3, the DNA is TGTGCCAGCTCACGGGACAGATACGAGCAGTACTTC. Its translation is CASSRDRYEQYF. The chain joins TRBV18 to TRBJ2-7; 7 nucleotides line up with TRBD1. Trimming removed 4 bases from V and 4 bases from J; junction bases left unmatched: 1. Germline V gives CDR1 KGHSH, CDR2 LQKENI. The CDR3 is 12 amino acids.